These 8 T cell receptor beta chains came from one sample sequenced in a study of graft-versus-host responses after intestinal transplantation. Antigens for these TCRs are unknown. Profiled with immunoSEQ multiplex PCR; TCRdb holds only in-frame clones, not every one. This table holds about 86,000 clones, under 85% found once. Specimen: unstimulated CD8+ T cells sorted from spleen or lymph node cells, collected before intestinal transplant. The receptors were gathered from a human donor who received an intestinal transplant.

This clone was recorded once. This sequence joins TRBV2 and TRBJ2-7; D gene uncertain. The V gene's germline CDR1 is SNHLY and CDR2 FYNNEI. CDR3 length equals 15 residues. V gave up 7 bases and J gave up 0 bases, with 16 bases separating them. CDR3 sequence reads: CASTPTSPSSYEQYF. CDR3 sequence (DNA): TGTGCCAGCACACCCACGTCCCCCAGCTCCTACGAGCAGTACTTC.

The V and J genes are TRBV9 and TRBJ1-5, with D tentatively TRBD1 (5 bases). Per the germline V gene, CDR1 is SGDLS and CDR2 is YYNGEE. CDR3 size: 16 residues. The ends were cut back, 2 bases at V and 1 base at J, with 13 bases in the middle. The CDR3 DNA is TGTGCCAGCAGCGTCGGAGGAGCAGGGAGCAATCAGCCCCAGCATTTT. This codes for CASSVGGAGSNQPQHF.

J is TRBJ1-1 and V is TRBV28; possible D gene TRBD1, 6 bases. The CDR3 contains 14 residues. Per the germline V gene, CDR1 is MDHEN and CDR2 is SYDVKM. Between the trimmed V and J ends, which lost 6 bases and 3 bases, there was a span of 14 bases. DNA for the CDR3: TGTGCCAGCAGCCCCTTGGGGGCCTACACTGAAGCTTTCTTT. This encodes CASSPLGAYTEAFF.

This chain joins TRBV15 and TRBJ1-5; a possible D gene is TRBD1 (6 bases). The V gene's germline CDR1 is LNHNV and CDR2 YYDKDF (reference sequence). Between the trimmed V and J ends, which lost 5 bases and 1 base, there was a span of 9 bases. This CDR3 has 14 residues. CDR3 sequence (DNA): TGTGCCACCAGCCCACAGGGAAGCAATCAGCCCCAGCATTTT. Amino acid sequence: CATSPQGSNQPQHF.

The CDR3 nucleotides are TGCAGCGCGGGACTAGCGGGGCTCATCCAAGAGACCCAGTACTTC. The encoded protein is CSAGLAGLIQETQYF. The V gene is TRBV29-1, the J gene TRBJ2-5, with 13 bases fitting TRBD2. V lost 7 bases, J lost 1 base, and 6 bases stayed unmatched. This CDR3 comprises 15 residues. Germline V CDR1 and CDR2: SQVTM, ANQGSEA.

The chain uses TRBV19 and TRBJ1-5; TRBD1 matches 8 bases. Germline V gene sequence: CDR1 LNHDA, CDR2 SQIVND (reference sequence). J lost 0 bases, V lost 5 bases, and 9 bases had no gene match. The CDR3 runs to 17 residues. The CDR3 loop reads CASSWTGSFYSNQPQHF. The CDR3 region has the DNA TGTGCCAGTAGTTGGACAGGGTCTTTCTATAGCAATCAGCCCCAGCATTTT.

The chain carries TRBV21-1 and TRBJ2-5; TRBD2 was called by the table and not checked on the DNA. The DNA end is a closer match to TRBJ2-7, so the J assignment may be wrong. TRBV21-1 counts as a pseudogene. The CDR3 is 15 residues long. The CDR3: CASSKGRRELYEQYF. CDR3 bases: TGTGCCAGCAGCAAAGGAAGACGGGAGCTGTACGAGCAGTACTTC.

The rearrangement uses TRBV6-1 and TRBJ2-7; D may be TRBD1 (5 bases). Germline V gene lookup returns CDR1 MNHNS and CDR2 SASEGT. With 6 bases removed from V and 3 bases from J, the gap between germline ends came to 12 bases. The CDR3 is 13 residues long. The chain's CDR3 is CASSPQGYYEQYF. In DNA form, the CDR3 reads TGTGCCAGCAGCCCCCAGGGCTACTACGAGCAGTACTTC.